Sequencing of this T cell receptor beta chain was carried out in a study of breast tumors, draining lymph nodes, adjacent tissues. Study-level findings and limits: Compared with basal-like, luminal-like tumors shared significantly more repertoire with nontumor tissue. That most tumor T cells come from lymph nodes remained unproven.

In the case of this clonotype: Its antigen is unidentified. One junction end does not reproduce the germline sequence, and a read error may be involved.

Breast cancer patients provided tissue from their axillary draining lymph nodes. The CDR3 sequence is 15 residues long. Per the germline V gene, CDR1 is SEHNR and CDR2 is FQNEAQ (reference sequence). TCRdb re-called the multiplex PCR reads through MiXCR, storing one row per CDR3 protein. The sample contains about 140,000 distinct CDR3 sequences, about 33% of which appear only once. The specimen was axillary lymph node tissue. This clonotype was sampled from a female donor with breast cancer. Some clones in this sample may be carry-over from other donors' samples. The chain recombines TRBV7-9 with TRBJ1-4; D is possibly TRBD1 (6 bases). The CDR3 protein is CAGSRGTFREEKLFF. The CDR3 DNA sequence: TGTGCCGGCAGCCGTGGGACATTTAGGGAGGAAAAACTGTTTTTT.